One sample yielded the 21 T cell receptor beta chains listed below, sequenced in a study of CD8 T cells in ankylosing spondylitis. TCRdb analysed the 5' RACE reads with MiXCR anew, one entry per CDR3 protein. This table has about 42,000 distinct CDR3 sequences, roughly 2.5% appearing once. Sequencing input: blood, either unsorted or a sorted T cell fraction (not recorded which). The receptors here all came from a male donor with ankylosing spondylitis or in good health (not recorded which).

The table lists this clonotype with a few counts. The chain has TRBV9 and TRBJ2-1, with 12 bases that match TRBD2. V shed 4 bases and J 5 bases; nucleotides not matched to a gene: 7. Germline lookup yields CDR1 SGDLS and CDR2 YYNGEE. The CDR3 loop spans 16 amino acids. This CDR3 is CASSPRTSGMHNEQFF. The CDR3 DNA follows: TGTGCCAGCAGCCCGCGGACTAGCGGGATGCACAATGAGCAGTTCTTC.

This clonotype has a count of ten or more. This chain's CDR3 is CASTFGVMNTEAFF. Here the CDR3 DNA reads TGTGCCAGCACCTTTGGGGTCATGAACACTGAAGCTTTCTTT. The chain combines TRBV9 with TRBJ1-1; D not resolved. V was clipped by 6 bases and J by 0 bases, with 12 bases between them. From germline, CDR1 is SGDLS and CDR2 YYNGEE. The CDR3 has 14 residues. Complete variable domain (other parts from reference TRBV9 and TRBJ1-1): DSGVTQTPKHLITATGQRVTLRCSPRSGDLSVYWYQQSLDQGLQFLIQYYNGEERAKGNILERFSAQQFPDLHSELNLSSLELGDSALYFCASTFGVMNTEAFFGQGTRLTVV.

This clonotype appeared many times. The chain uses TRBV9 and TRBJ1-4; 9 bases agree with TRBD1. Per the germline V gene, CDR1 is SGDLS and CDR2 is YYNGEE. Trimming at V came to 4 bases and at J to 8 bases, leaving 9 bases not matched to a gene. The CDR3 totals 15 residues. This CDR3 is CASSPRTGVSEKLFF. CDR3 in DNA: TGTGCCAGCAGCCCCCGGACAGGGGTCAGCGAAAAACTGTTTTTT. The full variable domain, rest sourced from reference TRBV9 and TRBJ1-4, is DSGVTQTPKHLITATGQRVTLRCSPRSGDLSVYWYQQSLDQGLQFLIQYYNGEERAKGNILERFSAQQFPDLHSELNLSSLELGDSALYFCASSPRTGVSEKLFFGSGTQLSVL.

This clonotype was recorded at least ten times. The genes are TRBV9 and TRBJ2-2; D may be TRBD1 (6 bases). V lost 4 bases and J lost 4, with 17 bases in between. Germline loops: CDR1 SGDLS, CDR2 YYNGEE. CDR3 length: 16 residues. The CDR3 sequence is CASSPQGHSGTGELFF. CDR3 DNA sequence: TGTGCCAGCAGCCCGCAGGGACATTCCGGCACCGGGGAGCTGTTTTTT.

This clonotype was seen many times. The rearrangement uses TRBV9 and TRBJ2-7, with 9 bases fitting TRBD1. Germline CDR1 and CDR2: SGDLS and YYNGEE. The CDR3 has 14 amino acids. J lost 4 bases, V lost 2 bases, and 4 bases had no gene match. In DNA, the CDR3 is TGTGCCAGCAGCGTGGCCGGGACAGGGTACGAGCAGTACTTC. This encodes CASSVAGTGYEQYF.

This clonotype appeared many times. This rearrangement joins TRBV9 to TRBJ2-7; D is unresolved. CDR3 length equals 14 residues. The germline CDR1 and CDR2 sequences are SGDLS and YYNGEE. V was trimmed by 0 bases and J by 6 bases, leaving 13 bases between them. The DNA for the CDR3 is TGTGCCAGCAGCGTAGAGGGCAACCCCACCGAGCAGTACTTC. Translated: CASSVEGNPTEQYF.

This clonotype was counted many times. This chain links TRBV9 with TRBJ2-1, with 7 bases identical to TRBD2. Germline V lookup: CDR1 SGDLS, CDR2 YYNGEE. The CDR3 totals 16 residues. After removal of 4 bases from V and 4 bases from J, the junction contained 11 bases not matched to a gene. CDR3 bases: TGTGCCAGCAGCAAGAGGGCTAGCGGAAATTACAATGAGCAGTTCTTC. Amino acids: CASSKRASGNYNEQFF.

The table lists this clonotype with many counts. The CDR3 DNA reads as TGTGCCAGCAGCGTAGGTAGTAGCGGGAGGATCCAAGAGACCCAGTACTTC. Its protein product is CASSVGSSGRIQETQYF. V is TRBV9 and J is TRBJ2-5; 10 nucleotides match TRBD2. This CDR3 is 17 amino acids long. From germline, CDR1 is SGDLS and CDR2 YYNGEE. The junction had 6 bases not matched to a gene; V was cut back by 0 bases and J by 1 base. Using reference TRBV9 and TRBJ2-5 for the parts outside the CDR3, the full variable domain is DSGVTQTPKHLITATGQRVTLRCSPRSGDLSVYWYQQSLDQGLQFLIQYYNGEERAKGNILERFSAQQFPDLHSELNLSSLELGDSALYFCASSVGSSGRIQETQYFGPGTRLLVL.

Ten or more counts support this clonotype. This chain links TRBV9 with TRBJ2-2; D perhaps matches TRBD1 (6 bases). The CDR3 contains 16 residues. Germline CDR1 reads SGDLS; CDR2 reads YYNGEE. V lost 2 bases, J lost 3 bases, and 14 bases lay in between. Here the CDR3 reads CASSVDTGYHTGELFF. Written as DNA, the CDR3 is TGTGCCAGCAGCGTGGACACAGGGTATCACACCGGGGAGCTGTTTTTT.

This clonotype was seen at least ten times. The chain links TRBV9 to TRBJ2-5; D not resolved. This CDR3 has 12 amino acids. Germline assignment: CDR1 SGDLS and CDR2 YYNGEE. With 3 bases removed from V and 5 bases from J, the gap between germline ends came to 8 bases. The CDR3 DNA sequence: TGTGCCAGCAGCGACCCCCGGGAGACCCAGTACTTC. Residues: CASSDPRETQYF.

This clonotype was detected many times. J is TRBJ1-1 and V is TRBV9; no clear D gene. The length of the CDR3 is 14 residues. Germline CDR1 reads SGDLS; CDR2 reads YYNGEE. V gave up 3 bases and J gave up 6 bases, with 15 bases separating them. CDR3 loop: CASSASALGPEAFF. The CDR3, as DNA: TGTGCCAGCAGCGCCAGCGCCCTCGGGCCTGAAGCTTTCTTT.

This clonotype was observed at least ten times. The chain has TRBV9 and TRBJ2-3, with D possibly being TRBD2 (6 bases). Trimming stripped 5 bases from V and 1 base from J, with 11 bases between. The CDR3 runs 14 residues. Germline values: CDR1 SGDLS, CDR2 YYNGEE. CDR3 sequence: CASRDGGGTDTQYF. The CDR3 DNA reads TGTGCCAGCAGGGATGGCGGGGGCACAGATACGCAGTATTTT. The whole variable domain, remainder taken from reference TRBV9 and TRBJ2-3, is DSGVTQTPKHLITATGQRVTLRCSPRSGDLSVYWYQQSLDQGLQFLIQYYNGEERAKGNILERFSAQQFPDLHSELNLSSLELGDSALYFCASRDGGGTDTQYFGPGTRLTVL.

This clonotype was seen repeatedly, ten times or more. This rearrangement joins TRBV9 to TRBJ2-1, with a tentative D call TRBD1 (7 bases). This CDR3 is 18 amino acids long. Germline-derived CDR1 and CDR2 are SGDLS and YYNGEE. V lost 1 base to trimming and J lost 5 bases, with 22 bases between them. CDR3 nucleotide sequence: TGTGCCAGCAGCGTACGGGGCAGGGGGGCCAACTCGGACAATGAGCAGTTCTTC. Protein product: CASSVRGRGANSDNEQFF.

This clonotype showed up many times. CDR3 sequence (DNA): TGTGCCAGCAGCCTTGATGTTAACTATGGCTACACCTTC. Amino acids: CASSLDVNYGYTF. This chain uses TRBV9 with TRBJ1-2; D is uncertain. Germline V gives CDR1 SGDLS, CDR2 YYNGEE. The CDR3 sequence is 13 residues long. The V gene lost 4 bases and the J gene lost 1 base, with 8 bases spanning the gap.

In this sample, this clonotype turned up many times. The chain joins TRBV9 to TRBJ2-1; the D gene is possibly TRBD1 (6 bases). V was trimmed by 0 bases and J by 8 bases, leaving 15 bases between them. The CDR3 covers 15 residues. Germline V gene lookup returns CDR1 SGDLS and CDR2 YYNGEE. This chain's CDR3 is CASSVGQGRSDEQFF. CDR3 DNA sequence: TGTGCCAGCAGCGTAGGTCAGGGGAGATCGGATGAGCAGTTCTTC. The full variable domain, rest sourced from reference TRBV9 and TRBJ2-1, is DSGVTQTPKHLITATGQRVTLRCSPRSGDLSVYWYQQSLDQGLQFLIQYYNGEERAKGNILERFSAQQFPDLHSELNLSSLELGDSALYFCASSVGQGRSDEQFFGPGTRLTVL.

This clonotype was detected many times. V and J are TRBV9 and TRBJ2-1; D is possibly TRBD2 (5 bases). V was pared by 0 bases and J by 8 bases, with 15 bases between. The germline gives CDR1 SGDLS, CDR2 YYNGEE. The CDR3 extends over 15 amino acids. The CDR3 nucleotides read TGTGCCAGCAGCGTAGGACCGGAAGCGGTCTATGAGCAGTTCTTC. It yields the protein CASSVGPEAVYEQFF.

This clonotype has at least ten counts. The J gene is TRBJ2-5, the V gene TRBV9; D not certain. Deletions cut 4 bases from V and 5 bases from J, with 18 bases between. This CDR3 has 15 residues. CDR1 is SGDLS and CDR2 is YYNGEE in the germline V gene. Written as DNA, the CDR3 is TGTGCCAGCAGCTACCAAGTCTGGGAATCGGAGACCCAGTACTTC. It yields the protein CASSYQVWESETQYF.

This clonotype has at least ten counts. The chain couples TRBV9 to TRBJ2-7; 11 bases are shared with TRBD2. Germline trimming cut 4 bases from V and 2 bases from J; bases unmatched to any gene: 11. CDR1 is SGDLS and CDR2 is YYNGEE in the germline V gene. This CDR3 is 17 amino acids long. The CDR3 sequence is CASSPRTSGPRAYEQYF. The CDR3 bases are TGTGCCAGCAGCCCCAGGACTAGCGGGCCGAGGGCCTACGAGCAGTACTTC.

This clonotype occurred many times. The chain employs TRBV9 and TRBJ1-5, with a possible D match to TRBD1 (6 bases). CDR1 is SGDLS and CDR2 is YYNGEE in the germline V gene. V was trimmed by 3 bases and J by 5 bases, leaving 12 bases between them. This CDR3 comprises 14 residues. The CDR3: CASSATGRDQPQHF. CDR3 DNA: TGTGCCAGCAGCGCAACAGGGAGAGATCAGCCCCAGCATTTT.

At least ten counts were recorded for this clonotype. The CDR3 loop is CASSVERGSGGSSDNEQFF. The DNA of the CDR3 is TGTGCCAGCAGCGTAGAGAGGGGAAGCGGGGGGAGCTCGGACAATGAGCAGTTCTTC. V and J are TRBV9 and TRBJ2-1, with 9 bases aligning to TRBD2. V shed 0 bases, J shed 5 bases, and the junction held 15 bases outside the gene matches. Germline loops: CDR1 SGDLS, CDR2 YYNGEE. This CDR3 is 19 amino acids long.

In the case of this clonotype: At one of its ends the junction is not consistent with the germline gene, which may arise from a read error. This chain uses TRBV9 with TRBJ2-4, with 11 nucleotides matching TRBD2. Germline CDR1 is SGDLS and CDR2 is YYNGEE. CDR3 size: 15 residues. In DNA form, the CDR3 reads TGTCCCAGCAGCGCCTTAGCGGGGGGGAAAAACATACAGTACTTC. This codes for CPSSALAGGKNIQYF.